This paragraph reports one TCR beta chain. The data derive from a study of T cell changes during pregnancy in multiple sclerosis. Between the trimmed V and J ends, which lost 2 bases and 5 bases, there was a span of 9 bases. The CDR3 loop spans 13 amino acids. Germline CDR1 is MNHNY and CDR2 is SVGAGI (reference sequence). Only in-frame clones appear in the TCRdb table, and some are missing; sequencing was by immunoSEQ multiplex PCR. The sample yields 100,000 to 130,000 clones, about nine tenths seen once. The sequence derives from a female donor in good health, enrolled as a control in a pregnancy study. This sample comprised peripheral blood, obtained in the third trimester of pregnancy. V is TRBV6-6 and J is TRBJ1-1; D remains ambiguous. The CDR3 nucleotides read TGTGCCAGCAGTTACGCGGGCGGGACTGAAGCTTTCTTT. Translating gives CASSYAGGTEAFF.